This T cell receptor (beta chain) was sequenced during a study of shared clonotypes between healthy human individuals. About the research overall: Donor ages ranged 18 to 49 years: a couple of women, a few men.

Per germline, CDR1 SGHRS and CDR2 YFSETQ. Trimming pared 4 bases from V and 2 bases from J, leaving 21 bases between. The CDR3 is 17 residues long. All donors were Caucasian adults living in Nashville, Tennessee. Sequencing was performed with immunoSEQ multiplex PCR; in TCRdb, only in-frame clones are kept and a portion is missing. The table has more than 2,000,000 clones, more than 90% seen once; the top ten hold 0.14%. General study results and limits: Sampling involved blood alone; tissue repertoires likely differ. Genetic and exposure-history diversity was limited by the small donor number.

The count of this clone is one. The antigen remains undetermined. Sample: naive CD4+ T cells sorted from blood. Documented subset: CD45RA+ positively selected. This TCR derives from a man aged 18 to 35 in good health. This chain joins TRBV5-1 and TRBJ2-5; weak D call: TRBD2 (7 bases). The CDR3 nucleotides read TGCGCCAGCAGCCCCCTTGACGGGGGGCGGAAGCAAGAGACCCAGTACTTC. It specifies CASSPLDGGRKQETQYF.